The present entry profiles one TCR beta chain with its context. Original data processing: Cell counts per sample came from amplifying reference gene primers. Assay used: immunoSEQ multiplex PCR; TCRdb lists only in-frame clones, some missing. The DNA gave D and trimming, while V, J and clone size come from that table. The data contain more than 70,000 clones, over 75% of them singletons. The data belong to a study of blood T cell repertoires in COVID-19. Study overall: Sites across the United States, Italy and Spain contributed samples from acute and convalescent COVID-19.

Sequencing was carried out using peripheral blood. The clonotype originates from a man aged 50-59 years with active COVID-19.

CDR3 sequence (DNA): TGTGCCAGCAGCCCCGGTTCAGGGTTTTACTCTGGGGCCAACGTCCTGACTTTC. Its protein product is CASSPGSGFYSGANVLTF. The genes are TRBV21-1 and TRBJ2-6; TRBD1 reflects the table's D call only, with no check against the DNA. TRBV21-1 is designated a pseudogene. The CDR3 loop spans 18 amino acids.